This T cell receptor (beta chain) came from a study of metastatic and nonmetastatic thyroid tumors. Study-level background: Blood and tumor or nodule tissue repertoires from malignant and benign thyroid patients were compared.

Study conclusions and caveats: Reports indicated that malignant thyroid tumors showed significantly higher TCR beta diversity than benign nodules did, in blood and tumor.

Thyroid surgery was performed in patients who had received no treatment beforehand. From the PCR reads, TCRdb re-called clones with MiXCR. The sample holds approximately 30,000 clones, about 16% seen once. This clone was recorded at least ten times. Antigen specificity is unknown. The length of the CDR3 is 14 residues. V lost 5 bases, J lost 5 bases, and 16 bases lay in between. The source is a female donor with papillary thyroid cancer or a benign thyroid nodule (not recorded which). Some clones in this sample may be carry-over from other donors' samples. This chain links TRBV12-3 or TRBV12-4 with TRBJ2-7; D not resolved. The sequenced material came from blood. The CDR3 loop is CASSPHPQTHEQYF. For the CDR3, the DNA is TGTGCCAGCAGTCCCCATCCCCAGACTCACGAGCAGTACTTC.